This T cell receptor (beta chain) was obtained from a study of blood T cell repertoires in COVID-19. Study background: COVID-19 samples, acute and convalescent, were from the United States, Italy and Spain. PBMCs, B-cell-depleted T cells, or T cells provided the cDNA or gDNA that made up the material.

The CDR3 is 17 residues long. The V segment lost 1 base and the J segment 4 bases; nucleotides outside the gene matches: 8. The V gene's germline CDR1 is KGHDR and CDR2 SFDVKD. Per the study methods: Amplification of reference gene primers provided the estimated nucleated cell counts. The method was immunoSEQ multiplex PCR; TCRdb's version includes in-frame clones alone and lacks a portion of them. The V and J calls and clone size were taken over from that table, and D and trimming were inferred from the DNA. The sample consists of some 240,000 clones, about 90% of them appearing once. Seattle researchers signed up patients amid active infection and tracked them longitudinally.

The sample comprised peripheral blood. The chain is built from TRBV24-1 and TRBJ2-2; 7 bases agree with TRBD1. The origin of this receptor is a woman in her 70s with COVID-19, enrolled during active disease. CDR3 DNA: TGTGCCACCAGTGATTTTAAGGGGGCAACTGGCACCGGGGAGCTGTTTTTT. This gives the protein CATSDFKGATGTGELFF.